The 7 T cell receptor beta chains below come from one sample, sequenced in a study of blood T cell repertoires in COVID-19. Sequencing was performed with immunoSEQ multiplex PCR; in TCRdb, only in-frame clones are kept and a portion is missing. This table holds 60,000 to 70,000 clones, about 80% found once. Sequenced sample: peripheral blood. The receptors stem from a woman older than 75 with acute or convalescent COVID-19.

This chain joins TRBV5-1 and TRBJ2-7; 11 nucleotides align to TRBD1. The germline gives CDR1 SGHRS, CDR2 YFSETQ. V lost 4 bases and J lost 6; bases outside the gene matches: 6. The CDR3 contains 14 residues. The CDR3 DNA follows: TGCGCCAGCAGCACAGGACAGGGGGCGTCCGAGCAGTACTTC. It codes for CASSTGQGASEQYF. The full variable domain, rest sourced from reference TRBV5-1 and TRBJ2-7, is KAGVTQTPRYLIKTRGQQVTLSCSPISGHRSVSWYQQTPGQGLQFLFEYFSETQRNKGNFPGRFSGRQFSNSRSEMNVSTLELGDSALYLCASSTGQGASEQYFGPGTRLTVT.

The chain's CDR3 is CASIRTGREYGANVLTF. CDR3 coding DNA: TGTGCCAGCATCAGGACAGGGCGGGAGTACGGGGCCAACGTCCTGACTTTC. This chain uses TRBV2 with TRBJ2-6, with a possible D match to TRBD1 (8 bases). The CDR3 totals 17 residues. V was shortened by 7 bases and J by 4 bases, with 20 bases between the two germline ends. CDR1 and CDR2 from the germline V gene are SNHLY and FYNNEI.

This chain joins TRBV28 and TRBJ1-3, with D uncertain. V gave up 3 bases and J gave up 8 bases, with 17 bases separating them. CDR1 and CDR2 from the germline V gene are MDHEN and SYDVKM. The CDR3 has 15 amino acids. In DNA, the CDR3 is TGTGCCAGCAGTTTCATAGGGCCCGGGGTAGACACCATATATTTT. This encodes CASSFIGPGVDTIYF.

The sample holds a few counts of this clone. This sequence joins TRBV5-6 and TRBJ2-6; 7 positions agree with TRBD2. Unmatched junction bases numbered 8, after V lost 0 bases and J lost 5 bases. Per germline, CDR1 SGHDT and CDR2 YYEEEE. The CDR3 extends over 17 amino acids. The DNA for the CDR3 is TGTGCCAGCAGCTTGGTGATCGGGGGGAGCCGGGCCAACGTCCTGACTTTC. Amino acid sequence: CASSLVIGGSRANVLTF.

The chain links TRBV28 to TRBJ2-4; D perhaps matches TRBD1 (6 bases). This CDR3 has 18 residues. Looked up from germline, CDR1 is MDHEN and CDR2 is SYDVKM. V was clipped by 6 bases and J by 0 bases, with 21 bases between them. For the CDR3, the DNA is TGTGCCAGCAGGAACACAGGGCACGGGGCTGGAGCCAAAAACATTCAGTACTTC. This encodes CASRNTGHGAGAKNIQYF.

The chain has TRBV7-9 and TRBJ2-7, with 7 bases lining up with TRBD2. Trimming removed 8 bases from V and 6 bases from J; junction bases left unmatched: 10. The CDR3 consists of 13 residues. CDR1 and CDR2 (germline): SEHNR, FQNEAQ (reference sequence). The CDR3 bases are TGTGCCAGCGCGGCGGGAGCGGAACGCGAGCAGTACTTC. It yields the protein CASAAGAEREQYF.

The gene calls are TRBV3-1 (or the pseudogene TRBV3-2) and TRBJ2-1; a possible D gene is TRBD1 (5 bases). Germline CDR1 LGHDT, CDR2 YNNKEL (reference sequence). Trimming took off 0 bases at V and 5 bases at J, with 11 bases between the two ends. The CDR3 length is 15 residues. This CDR3 reads CASSQDETENNEQFF. The DNA for the CDR3 is TGTGCCAGCAGCCAAGACGAGACAGAAAACAATGAGCAGTTCTTC.